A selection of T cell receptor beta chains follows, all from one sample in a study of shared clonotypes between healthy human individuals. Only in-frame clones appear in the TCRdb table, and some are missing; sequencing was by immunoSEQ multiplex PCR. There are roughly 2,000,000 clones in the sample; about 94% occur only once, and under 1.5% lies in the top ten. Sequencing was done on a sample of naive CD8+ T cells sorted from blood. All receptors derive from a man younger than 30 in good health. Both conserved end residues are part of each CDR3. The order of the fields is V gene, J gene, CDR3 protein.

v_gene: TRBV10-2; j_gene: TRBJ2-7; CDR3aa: CASSFQSSYEQYF
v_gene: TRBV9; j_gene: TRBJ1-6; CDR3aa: CASNSDSFNSPLHF
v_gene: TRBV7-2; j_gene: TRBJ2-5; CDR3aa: CASSLLGTEETQYF
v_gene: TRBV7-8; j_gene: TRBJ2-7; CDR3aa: CASSPQALGYEQYF
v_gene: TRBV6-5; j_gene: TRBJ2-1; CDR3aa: CASSSSLSNEQFF
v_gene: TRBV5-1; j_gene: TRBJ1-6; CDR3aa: CASSLGGQGGQSPLHF
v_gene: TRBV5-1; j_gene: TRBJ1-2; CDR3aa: CASSPDRGYGYTF
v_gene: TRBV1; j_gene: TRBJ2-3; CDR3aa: CTSSQVRQGGDTQYF
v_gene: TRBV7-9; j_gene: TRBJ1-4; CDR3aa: CASSFPVGEKLFF
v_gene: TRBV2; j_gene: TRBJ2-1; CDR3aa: CASSFTSGGYNEQFF
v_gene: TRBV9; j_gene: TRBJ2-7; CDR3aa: CASSVGRAPYEQYF
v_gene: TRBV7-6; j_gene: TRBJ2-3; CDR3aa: CASSFLAGVDTQYF
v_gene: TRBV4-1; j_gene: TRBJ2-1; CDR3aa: CASSQAQGDSYNEQFF
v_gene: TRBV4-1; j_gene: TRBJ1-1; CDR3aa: CASSQEGATEAFF
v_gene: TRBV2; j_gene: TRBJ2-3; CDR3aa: CASRNRPLTDTQYF
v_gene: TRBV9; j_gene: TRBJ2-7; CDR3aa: CASSVVVSYEQYF
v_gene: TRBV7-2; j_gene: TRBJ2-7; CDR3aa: CASSPYYYGNEQYF
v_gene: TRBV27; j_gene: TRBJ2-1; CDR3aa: CASSLLGTSGTYNEQFF
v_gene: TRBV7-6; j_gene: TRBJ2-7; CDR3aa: CASSPIGGSTYEQYF
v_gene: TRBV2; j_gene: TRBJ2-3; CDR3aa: CASSVDSGETTDTQYF
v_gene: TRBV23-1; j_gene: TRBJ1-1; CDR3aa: CASSPVLGSEAFF
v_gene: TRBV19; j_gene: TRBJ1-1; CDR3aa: CASSFRTGRTEAFF
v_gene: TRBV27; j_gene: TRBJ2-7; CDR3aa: CASSIWDSRVDEQYF
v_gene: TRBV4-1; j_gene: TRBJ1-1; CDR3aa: CASSQGTDREAFF
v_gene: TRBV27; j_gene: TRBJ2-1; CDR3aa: CASSQQTSGSFHEQFF
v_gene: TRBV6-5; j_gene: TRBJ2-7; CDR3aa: CASSPDYEQYF
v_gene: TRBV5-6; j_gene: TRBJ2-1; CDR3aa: CASSSTTHVGPYNEQFF
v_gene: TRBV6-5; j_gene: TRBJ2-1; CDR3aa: CASGYPEADEQFF
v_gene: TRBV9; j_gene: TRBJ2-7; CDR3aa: CASSEEGSGSPYEQYF
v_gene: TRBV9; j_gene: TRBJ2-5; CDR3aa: CASSVEGYQETQYF
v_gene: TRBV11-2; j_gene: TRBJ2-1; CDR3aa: CASSQQNYNEQFF
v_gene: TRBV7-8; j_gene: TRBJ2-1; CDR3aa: CASSLDRNEQFF
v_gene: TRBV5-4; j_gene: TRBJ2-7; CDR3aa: CASSYPGTSYEQYF
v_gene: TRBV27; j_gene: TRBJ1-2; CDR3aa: CASSLSRGGGYTF
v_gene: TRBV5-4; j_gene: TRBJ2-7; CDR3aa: CASSFGAGGGYEQYF
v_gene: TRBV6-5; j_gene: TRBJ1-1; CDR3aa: CASSQARGGTEAFF
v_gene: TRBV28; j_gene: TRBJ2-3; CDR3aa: CASSLAEPGQGPTDTQYF
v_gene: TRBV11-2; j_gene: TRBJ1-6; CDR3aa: CASSLEGLMDSPLHF
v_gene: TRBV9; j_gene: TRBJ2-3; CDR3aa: CASSGERGTGTDTQYF
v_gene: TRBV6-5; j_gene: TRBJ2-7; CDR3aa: CASSYSSAADEQYF
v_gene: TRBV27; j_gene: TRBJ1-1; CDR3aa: CASSYTGADTEAFF
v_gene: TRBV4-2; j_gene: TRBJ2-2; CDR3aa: CASSRHWERRFEEREFLAGELFF
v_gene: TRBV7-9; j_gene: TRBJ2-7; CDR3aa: CASSLPDSAHEQYF
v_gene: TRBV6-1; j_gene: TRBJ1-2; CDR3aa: CASKEEGDPNYGYTF
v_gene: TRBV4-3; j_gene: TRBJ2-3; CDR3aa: CASSEVGDTQYF
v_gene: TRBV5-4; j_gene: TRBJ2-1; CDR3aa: CASSVEGAPYNEQFF
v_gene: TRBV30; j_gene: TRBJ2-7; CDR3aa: CAWRGGAQQYF
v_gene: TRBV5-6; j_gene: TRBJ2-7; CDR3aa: CASSLVENSYEQYF